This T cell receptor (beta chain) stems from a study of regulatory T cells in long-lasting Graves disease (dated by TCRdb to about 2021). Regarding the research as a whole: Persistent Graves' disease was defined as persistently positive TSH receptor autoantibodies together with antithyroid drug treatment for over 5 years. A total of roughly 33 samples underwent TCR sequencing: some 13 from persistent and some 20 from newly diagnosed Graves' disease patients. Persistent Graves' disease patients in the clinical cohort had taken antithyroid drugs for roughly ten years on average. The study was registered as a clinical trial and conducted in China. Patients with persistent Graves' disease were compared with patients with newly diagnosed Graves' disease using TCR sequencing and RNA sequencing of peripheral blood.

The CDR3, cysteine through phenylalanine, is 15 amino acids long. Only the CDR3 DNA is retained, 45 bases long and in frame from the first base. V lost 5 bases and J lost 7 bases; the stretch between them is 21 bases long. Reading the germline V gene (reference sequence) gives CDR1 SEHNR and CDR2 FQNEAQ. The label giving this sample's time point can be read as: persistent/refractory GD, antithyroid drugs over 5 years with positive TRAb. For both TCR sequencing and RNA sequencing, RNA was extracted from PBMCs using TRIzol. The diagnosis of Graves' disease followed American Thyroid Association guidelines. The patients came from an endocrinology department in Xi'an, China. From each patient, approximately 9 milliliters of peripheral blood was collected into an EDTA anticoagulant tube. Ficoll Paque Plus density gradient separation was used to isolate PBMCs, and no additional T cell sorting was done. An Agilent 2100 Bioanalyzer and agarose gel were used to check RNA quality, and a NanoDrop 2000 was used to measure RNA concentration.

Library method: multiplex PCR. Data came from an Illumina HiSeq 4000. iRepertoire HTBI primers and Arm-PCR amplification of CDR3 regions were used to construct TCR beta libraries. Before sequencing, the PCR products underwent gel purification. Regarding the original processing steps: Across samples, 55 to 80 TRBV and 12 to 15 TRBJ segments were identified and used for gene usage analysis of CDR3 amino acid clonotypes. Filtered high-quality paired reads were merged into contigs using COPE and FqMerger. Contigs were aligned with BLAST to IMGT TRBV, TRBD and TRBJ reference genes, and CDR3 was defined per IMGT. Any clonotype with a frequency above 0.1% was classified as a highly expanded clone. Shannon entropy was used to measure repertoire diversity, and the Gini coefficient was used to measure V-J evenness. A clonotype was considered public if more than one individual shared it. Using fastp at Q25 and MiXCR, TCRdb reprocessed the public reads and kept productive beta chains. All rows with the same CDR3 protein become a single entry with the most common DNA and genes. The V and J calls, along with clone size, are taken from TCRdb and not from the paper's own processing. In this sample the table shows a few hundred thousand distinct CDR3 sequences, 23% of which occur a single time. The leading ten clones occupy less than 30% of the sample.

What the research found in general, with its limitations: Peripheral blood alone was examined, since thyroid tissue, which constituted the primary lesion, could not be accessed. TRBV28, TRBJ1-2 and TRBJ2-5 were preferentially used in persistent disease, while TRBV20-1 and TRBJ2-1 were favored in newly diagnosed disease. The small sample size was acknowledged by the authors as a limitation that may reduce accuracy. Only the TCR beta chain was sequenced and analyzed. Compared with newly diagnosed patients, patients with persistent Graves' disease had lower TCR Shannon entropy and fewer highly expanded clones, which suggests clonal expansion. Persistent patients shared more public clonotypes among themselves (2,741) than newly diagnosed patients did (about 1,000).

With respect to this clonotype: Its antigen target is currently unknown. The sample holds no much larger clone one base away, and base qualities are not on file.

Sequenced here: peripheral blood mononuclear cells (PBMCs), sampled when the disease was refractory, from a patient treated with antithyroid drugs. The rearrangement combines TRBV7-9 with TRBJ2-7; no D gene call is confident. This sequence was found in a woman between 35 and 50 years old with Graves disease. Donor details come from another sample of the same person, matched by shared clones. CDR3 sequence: CASSPPGRKPTEQYF. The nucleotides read TGTGCCAGCAGCCCTCCCGGCCGTAAACCTACTGAGCAGTACTTC. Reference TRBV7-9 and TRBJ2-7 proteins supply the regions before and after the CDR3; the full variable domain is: DTGVSQNPRHKITKRGQNVTFRCDPISEHNRLYWYRQTLGQGPEFLTYFQNEAQLEKSRLLSDRFSAERPKGSFSTLEIQRTEQGDSAMYLCASSPPGRKPTEQYFGPGTRLTVT.